This TCR beta chain was captured in a study of shared clonotypes between healthy human individuals. About the research overall: Per donor, CD8 memory used one plate, CD8 naive used two, CD4 memory used three and CD4 naive used three. Study results and caveats: Larger richness was generally estimated for naive than memory subsets. Naive CD4 clonotype sharing across a handful of donors was 4% to 5%.

In regard to this clone: Its antigen is unknown.

Method: immunoSEQ multiplex PCR; TCRdb's copy keeps in-frame clones and lacks some. The profile covers 2 million to 2.5 million clones, with approximately 90% appearing a single time and approximately 0.39% taken by the ten largest. Looked up from germline, CDR1 is SNHLY and CDR2 is FYNNEI. V dropped 7 bases and J dropped 2 bases, with 14 bases sitting between them. The CDR3 length is 14 residues. Donors had no recently reported acute infections or vaccinations and were HIV-negative. The sequence was collected from a man in his late teens or twenties in good health. Some clones in this sample may be carry-over from other donors' samples. The sequencing input was naive CD4+ T cells from PBMCs. Subset indicated: CD45RA+ positively selected. This rearrangement joins TRBV2 to TRBJ2-5, with D maybe TRBD2 (7 bases). The chain's CDR3 is CASNEGGRQETQYF. The CDR3 DNA reads TGTGCCAGCAATGAGGGGGGGAGACAAGAGACCCAGTACTTC.